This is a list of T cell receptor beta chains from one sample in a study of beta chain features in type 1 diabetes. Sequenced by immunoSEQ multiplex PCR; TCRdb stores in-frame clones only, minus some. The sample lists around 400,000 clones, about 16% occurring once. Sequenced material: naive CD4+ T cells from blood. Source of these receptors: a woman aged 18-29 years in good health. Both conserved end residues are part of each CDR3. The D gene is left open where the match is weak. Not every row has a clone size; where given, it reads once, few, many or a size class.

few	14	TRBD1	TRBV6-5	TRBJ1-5	TGTGCCAGCAGACGACAGGGAAGCAATCAGCCCCAGCATTTT	CASRRQGSNQPQHF
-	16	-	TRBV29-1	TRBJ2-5	TGCAGCGTTGGTTCTTTTTTTAGCGCCTTCCAAGAGACCCAGTACTTC	CSVGSFFSAFQETQYF
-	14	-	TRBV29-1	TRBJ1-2	TGCAGCGTTGAAGCCACAGGGCGACACTATGGCTACACCTTC	CSVEATGRHYGYTF
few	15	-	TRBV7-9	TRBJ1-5	TGTGCCAGCAGCTTAGCAGACAGGTTCAATCAGCCCCAGCATTTT	CASSLADRFNQPQHF
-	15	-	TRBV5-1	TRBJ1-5	TGCGCCAGCAGCTTGGAAGGGGTTAGCAATCAGCCCCAGCATTTT	CASSLEGVSNQPQHF
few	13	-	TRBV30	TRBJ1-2	TGTGCCTGGAACGTTCAGGCTAACTATGGCTACACCTTC	CAWNVQANYGYTF
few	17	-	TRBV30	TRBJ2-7	TGTGCCTGGAGTCTATCGCGCAACTCCGCCGGGGGCTACGAGCAGTACTTC	CAWSLSRNSAGGYEQYF
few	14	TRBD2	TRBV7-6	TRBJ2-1	TGTGCCAGCAGCTTATCCCGACTAGCGGGAGAGCAGTTCTTC	CASSLSRLAGEQFF
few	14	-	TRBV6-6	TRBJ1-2	TGTGCCAGCAGTTACCGCGACAGTAACTATGGCTACACCTTC	CASSYRDSNYGYTF
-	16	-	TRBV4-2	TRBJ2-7	TGTGCCAGCAGCCAAGACCCCAGGGGAATCTCCTACGAGCAGTACTTC	CASSQDPRGISYEQYF
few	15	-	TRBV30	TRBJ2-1	TGTGCCTGGAGTGTCCGGGACTCCTCCTACAATGAGCAGTTCTTC	CAWSVRDSSYNEQFF
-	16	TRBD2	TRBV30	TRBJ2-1	TGTGGTTGCAGGGGTAGTAGCGGGAGAACGAACAATGAGCAGTTCTTC	CGCRGSSGRTNNEQFF
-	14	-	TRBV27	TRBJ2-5	TGTGCCAGCAGTTTTTCCGGACAGAGAGAGACCCAGTACTTC	CASSFSGQRETQYF
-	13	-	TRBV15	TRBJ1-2	TGTGCCACCAGCAGAGTCAGGGTCTATGGCTACACCTTC	CATSRVRVYGYTF
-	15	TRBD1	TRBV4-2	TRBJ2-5	TGTGCCAGCAGCCAAGCGGGACAGGGCCAAGAGACCCAGTACTTC	CASSQAGQGQETQYF
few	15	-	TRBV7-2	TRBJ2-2	TGTGCCAGCAGCTTCGGGACTCGGCGCACCGGGGAGCTGTTTTTT	CASSFGTRRTGELFF
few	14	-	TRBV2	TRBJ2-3	TGTGCCAGCAGTGAACGCAGTCCCACAGATACGCAGTATTTT	CASSERSPTDTQYF
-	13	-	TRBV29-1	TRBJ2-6	TGCAGCGTTGGCGGGGCTGGGGCCAACGTCCTGACTTTC	CSVGGAGANVLTF
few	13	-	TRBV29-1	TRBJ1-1	TGCAGCGTTGGTCTGAGGATGAACACTGAAGCTTTCTTT	CSVGLRMNTEAFF
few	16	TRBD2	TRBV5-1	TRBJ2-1	TGCGCCAGCAGTCCCGAAACTAGCGGGGTCTACAATGAGCAGTTCTTC	CASSPETSGVYNEQFF
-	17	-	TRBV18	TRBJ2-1	TGTGCCAGCTCACCCCCCAGAGCGGCCCTCTCCTACAATGAGCAGTTCTTC	CASSPPRAALSYNEQFF
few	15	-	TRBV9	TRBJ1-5	TGTGCCAGCAGCGTAGAAGGTGGACAGTTCAGCCCCCAGCATTTT	CASSVEGGQFSPQHF
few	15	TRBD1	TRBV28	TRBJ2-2	TGTGCCAGCAGGATGGACAGGCCGAACACCGGGGAGCTGTTTTTT	CASRMDRPNTGELFF
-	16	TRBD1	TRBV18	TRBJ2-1	TGTGCCAGCTCACCACGAGCCGGGACAGTAAACAATGAGCAGTTCTTC	CASSPRAGTVNNEQFF
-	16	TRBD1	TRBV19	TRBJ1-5	TGTGCCAGTACCCTGACAGGGTTTGTTAGCAATCAGCCCCAGCATTTT	CASTLTGFVSNQPQHF
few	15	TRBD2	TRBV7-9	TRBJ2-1	TGTGCCACCTTTTTAAGACTAGCGGGAGTTTATGAGCAGTTCTTC	CATFLRLAGVYEQFF
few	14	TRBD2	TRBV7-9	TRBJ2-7	TGTGCCAGCAGCGGGGGACTAGCTCCCTACGAGCAGTACTTC	CASSGGLAPYEQYF
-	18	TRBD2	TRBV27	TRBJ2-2	TGTGCCAGCAGTTTACGGCTAGCGGGAGGGCCCGACACCGGGGAGCTGTTTTTT	CASSLRLAGGPDTGELFF
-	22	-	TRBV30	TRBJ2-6	TGTGCCTGGAGTGTTATGAGGACGACATCGACGACAGTGGGCTCTGGGGCCAACGTCCTGACTTTC	CAWSVMRTTSTTVGSGANVLTF
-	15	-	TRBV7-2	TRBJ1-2	TGTGCCAGCAGCTTACTGGGACATACAGAGGAAGGCTACACCTTC	CASSLLGHTEEGYTF
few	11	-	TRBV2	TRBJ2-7	TGTGCCAGTCTAGGGGGGGGCGAGCAGTACTTC	CASLGGGEQYF
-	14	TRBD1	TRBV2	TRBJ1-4	TGTGCCAGCAGGAAAGGACAGGGGGCGGAAAAACTGTTTTTT	CASRKGQGAEKLFF
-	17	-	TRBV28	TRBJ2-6	TGTGCCAGCAGGTTGGGACACCAAGTCTCTGGGGCCAACGTCCTGACTTTC	CASRLGHQVSGANVLTF
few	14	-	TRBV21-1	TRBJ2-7	TGTGCCAGCAGCAACCGGTCGGGAGCCTACGAGCAGTACTTC	CASSNRSGAYEQYF
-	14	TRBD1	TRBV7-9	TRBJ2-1	TGTGCCAGCAGCTTAACAGGGGTGGTCAATGAGCAGTTCTTC	CASSLTGVVNEQFF
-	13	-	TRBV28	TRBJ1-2	TGTGCCAGCAGTTTCGATAGACAAACGGTCTACACCTTC	CASSFDRQTVYTF
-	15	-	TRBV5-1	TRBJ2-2	TGCGCCAGCAGCTTAAGACTCCCCGGAGCCGGGGAGCTGTTTTTT	CASSLRLPGAGELFF
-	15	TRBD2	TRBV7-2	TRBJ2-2	TGTGCCAGCAGCCCTCGGACTAGCTTTACCGGGGAGCTGTTTTTT	CASSPRTSFTGELFF
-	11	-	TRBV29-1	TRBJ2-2	TGCAGCGTTACAGGGTGGGGGGAGCTGTTTTTT	CSVTGWGELFF
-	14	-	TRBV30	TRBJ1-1	TGTGCCTGGAGTGTAAGGGGGAGCACCACTGAAGCTTTCTTT	CAWSVRGSTTEAFF
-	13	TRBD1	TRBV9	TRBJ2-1	TGTGCCAGCAGTGGACAGGGTTACAATGAGCAGTTCTTC	CASSGQGYNEQFF
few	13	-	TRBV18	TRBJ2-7	TGTGCCAGCTCACCACCGGGGGGGCTGGAGCAGTACTTC	CASSPPGGLEQYF
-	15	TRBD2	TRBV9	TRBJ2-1	TGTGCCAGCAGCGTGGTCCCCTCTTGGGGAGGGGAGCAGTTCTTC	CASSVVPSWGGEQFF
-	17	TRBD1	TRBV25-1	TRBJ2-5	TGTGCCAGCAGTGAAACCCCGGGACAGGGGGCCCAAGAGACCCAGTACTTC	CASSETPGQGAQETQYF
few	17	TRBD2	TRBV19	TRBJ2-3	TGTGCCAGTAATATAGGCCAGACTAGCGGGAGAGCAGATACGCAGTATTTT	CASNIGQTSGRADTQYF
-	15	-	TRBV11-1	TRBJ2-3	TGTGCCAGCAGCACACAACTACTGAGCACAGATACGCAGTATTTT	CASSTQLLSTDTQYF
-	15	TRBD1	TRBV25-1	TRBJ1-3	TGTGCCAGCAGTGACCTCGACAGGGCTGGAAACACCATATATTTT	CASSDLDRAGNTIYF
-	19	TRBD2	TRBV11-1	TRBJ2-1	TGTGCCAGCAGCTTAGCGCCCGGGACTAGCGGGAGAGGGAGGAATGAGCAGTTCTTC	CASSLAPGTSGRGRNEQFF
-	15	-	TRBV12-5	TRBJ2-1	TGTGCTAGTGGTTTGGGCAGCACAGGCTACAATGAGCAGTTCTTC	CASGLGSTGYNEQFF
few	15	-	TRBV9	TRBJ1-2	TGTGCCAGCAGACAGCCTGGGGGGGCCGGGTCTGGCTACACCTTC	CASRQPGGAGSGYTF
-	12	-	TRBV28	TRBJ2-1	TGTGCCAGCAGTTTTATCGGGGTGGAGCAGTTCTTC	CASSFIGVEQFF